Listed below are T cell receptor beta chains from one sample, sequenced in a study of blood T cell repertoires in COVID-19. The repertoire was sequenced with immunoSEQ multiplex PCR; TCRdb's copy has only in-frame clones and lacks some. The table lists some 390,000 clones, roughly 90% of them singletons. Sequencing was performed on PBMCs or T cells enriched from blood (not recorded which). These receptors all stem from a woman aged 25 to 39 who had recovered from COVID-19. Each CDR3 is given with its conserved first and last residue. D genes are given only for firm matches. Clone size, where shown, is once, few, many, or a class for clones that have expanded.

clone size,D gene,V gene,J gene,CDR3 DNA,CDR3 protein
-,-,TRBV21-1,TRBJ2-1,TGTGCCAGCAGCAATGTCAGCGGGGGGGCATCCTACAATGAGCAGTTCTTC,CASSNVSGGASYNEQFF
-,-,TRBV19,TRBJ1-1,TGTGCCAGTAGTACCTTTAGGAGGGGAGCGAACACTGAAGCTTTCTTT,CASSTFRRGANTEAFF
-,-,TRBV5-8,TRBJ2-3,TGTGCCAGCAGCTTGGGCCAGTCCCCCACAGATACGCAGTATTTT,CASSLGQSPTDTQYF
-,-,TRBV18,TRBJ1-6,TGTGCCAGCTCACCCTCGACAGGAAATTCACCCCTCCACTTT,CASSPSTGNSPLHF
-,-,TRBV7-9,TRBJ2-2,TGTGCCAGCAGCTTACCGCTACGCCTCACCGGGGAGCTGTTTTTT,CASSLPLRLTGELFF
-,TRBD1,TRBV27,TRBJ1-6,TGTGCCAGCAGTTTAGAAGGAGGGGGCAGTTCACCCCTCCACTTT,CASSLEGGGSSPLHF
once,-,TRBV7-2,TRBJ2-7,TGTGCCAGCAGTCTCAGAAAAGGGGGGAGGGTAGGACAGTACTTC,CASSLRKGGRVGQYF
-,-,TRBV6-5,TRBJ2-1,TGTGCCAGCAGTTACCCCCCCCGGCGGGGACCAAATGAGCAGTTCTTC,CASSYPPRRGPNEQFF
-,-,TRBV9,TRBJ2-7,TGTGCCAGCAGCGTAAACGACTTAAGCTACGAGCAGTACTTC,CASSVNDLSYEQYF
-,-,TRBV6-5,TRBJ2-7,TGTGCCAGCAGTCGGGACTCCTACGAGCAGTACTTC,CASSRDSYEQYF
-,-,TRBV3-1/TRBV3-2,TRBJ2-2,TGTGCCAGCAGCCAATTTGGGGGGAGCACCGGGGAGCTGTTTTTT,CASSQFGGSTGELFF
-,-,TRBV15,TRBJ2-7,TGTGCCACCAGCAGCCTCAAGGCAGGGGGCTCTAGCGGTTACTCCTACGAGCAGTACTTC,CATSSLKAGGSSGYSYEQYF
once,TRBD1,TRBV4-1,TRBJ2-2,TGCGCCAGCAGCCTGACCATACAGGGGGCTCTCACCGGGGAGCTGTTTTTT,CASSLTIQGALTGELFF
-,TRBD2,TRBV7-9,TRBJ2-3,TGTGCCAGCAGCCCCCGGGGGGTGGGGACAGATACGCAGTATTTT,CASSPRGVGTDTQYF
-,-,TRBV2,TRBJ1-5,TGTGCCAGCAGTTGGGGGGGACAAGGAGAGGATCAGCCCCAGCATTTT,CASSWGGQGEDQPQHF
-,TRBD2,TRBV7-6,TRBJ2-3,TGTGCCAGCAGCTTAGATCCAGCGGGAGGGCTTTTAGATACGCAGTATTTT,CASSLDPAGGLLDTQYF
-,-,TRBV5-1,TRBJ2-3,TGCGCCAGCACTCTCGGGGGACCTAGCACAGATACGCAGTATTTT,CASTLGGPSTDTQYF
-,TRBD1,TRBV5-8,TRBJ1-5,TGTGCCAGCTTTCAAGGGACAGGGGGCGCCCCCCGGTACAATCAGCCCCAGCATTTT,CASFQGTGGAPRYNQPQHF
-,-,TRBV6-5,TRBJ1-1,TGTGCCAGCGCGAAGAGGGAGAACACTGAAGCTTTCTTT,CASAKRENTEAFF
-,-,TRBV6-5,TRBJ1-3,TGTGCCAGCGCTGAGTTCTCTGGAAACACCATATATTTT,CASAEFSGNTIYF
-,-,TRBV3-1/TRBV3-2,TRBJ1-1,TGTGCCAGCAGCCAAGATCTGATCCAGGGGAGGGACACTGAAGCTTTCTTT,CASSQDLIQGRDTEAFF
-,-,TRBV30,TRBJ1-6,TGTGCCTGGAGTGTTACTTCGGGGGAGTCACCCCTCCACTTT,CAWSVTSGESPLHF
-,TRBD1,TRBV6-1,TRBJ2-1,TGTGCCAGCAGTGAAATCTTTAGGGACAGTTGGTACAATGAGCAGTTCTTC,CASSEIFRDSWYNEQFF
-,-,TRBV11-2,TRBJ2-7,TGTGCCAGCAGCATGTCGGCGGGACGGCTCAATTACGAGCAGTACTTC,CASSMSAGRLNYEQYF
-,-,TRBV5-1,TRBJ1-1,TGCGCCAGCAGCTTGGGCCGGGGAGGAAACACTGAAGCTTTCTTT,CASSLGRGGNTEAFF
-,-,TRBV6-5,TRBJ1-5,TGTGCCAGCAGACGGTCGGGGGATCAGCCCCAGCATTTT,CASRRSGDQPQHF
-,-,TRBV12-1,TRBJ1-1,TGTGCCAGCAGCTTTGCGCGGTTTCGGGACAGGGAAGGCCTCACTGAAGCTTTCTTT,CASSFARFRDREGLTEAFF
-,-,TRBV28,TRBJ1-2,TGTGCCAGCAGCACCGACAGCCGAACCCTTGGGGGCTACACCTTC,CASSTDSRTLGGYTF
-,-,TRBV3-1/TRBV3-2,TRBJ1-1,TGTGCCAGCAGCTACGACAGCTCCATGGTCGCTTTCTTT,CASSYDSSMVAFF
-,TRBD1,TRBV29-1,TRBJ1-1,TGCAGCGTTGACCGGACAGGGGGTGTGAACACTGAAGCTTTCTTT,CSVDRTGGVNTEAFF
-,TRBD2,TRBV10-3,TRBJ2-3,TGTGCCATCAGTGGGATTAGCGGGGGAGGCACAGATACGCAGTATTTT,CAISGISGGGTDTQYF
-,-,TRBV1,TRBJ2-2,TGCACCAGCCCTCGTACCGGGGACAAGAACACCGGGGAGCTGTTTTTT,CTSPRTGDKNTGELFF
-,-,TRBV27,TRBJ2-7,TGTGCCAGCAGTTTGTTCGGGTCTGCCGCGTACGAGCAGTACTTC,CASSLFGSAAYEQYF
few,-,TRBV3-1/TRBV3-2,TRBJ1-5,TGTGCCAGCAGCCAAGAAATAGGGGTTCCTCAGCCCCAGCATTTT,CASSQEIGVPQPQHF
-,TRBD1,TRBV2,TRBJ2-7,TGTGCCAGCAGTAGGTACAGGGGATCTTACGAGCAGTACTTC,CASSRYRGSYEQYF
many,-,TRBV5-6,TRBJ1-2,TGTGCCAGCAGCGCGACAGCTAACTATGGCTACACCTTC,CASSATANYGYTF
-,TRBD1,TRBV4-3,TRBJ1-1,TGCGCCAGCAGCCAAGAGTCCAGGGGGTCTGAAGCTTTCTTT,CASSQESRGSEAFF
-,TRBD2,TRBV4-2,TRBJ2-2,TGTGCCAGCAGCCAAGACCTACTAGCGGCGAACACCGGGGAGCTGTTTTTT,CASSQDLLAANTGELFF
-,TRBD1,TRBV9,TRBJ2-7,TGTGCCAGCAGCGCAGGGACAGGGCCCGAGCAGTACTTC,CASSAGTGPEQYF
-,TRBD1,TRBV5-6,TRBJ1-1,TGTGCCAGCAGCTTGGTAGGGACAGTGAACACTGAAGCTTTCTTT,CASSLVGTVNTEAFF
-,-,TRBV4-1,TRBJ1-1,TGCGCCAGCAGCCAAGGGGTGGGCTTCACTGAAGCTTTCTTT,CASSQGVGFTEAFF
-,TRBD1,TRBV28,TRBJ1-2,TGTGCCAGCAGTCTACTAGACAGGGAGGTGCACACCTTC,CASSLLDREVHTF
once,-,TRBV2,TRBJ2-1,TGTGCCAGCAGTGAAGTGCGGAGGGACAATGAGCAGTTCTTC,CASSEVRRDNEQFF
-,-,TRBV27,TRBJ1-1,TGTGCCAGCAGTCACTTGGGGGGATACACTGAAGCTTTCTTT,CASSHLGGYTEAFF
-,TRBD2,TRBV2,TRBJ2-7,TGTGCCAGCAGTGAAATAGGTCTAGCGGGAGACGATTACGAGCAGTACTTC,CASSEIGLAGDDYEQYF